The next 7 T cell receptor beta chains were all read from a single sample in a study of graft-versus-host responses after intestinal transplantation. These receptors have no identified antigens. The table came from immunoSEQ multiplex PCR; TCRdb's copy has only in-frame clones and leaves some out. This sample yields approximately 90,000 clones, of which roughly four fifths are seen a single time; roughly 0.83% belongs to the top ten. The sample was unstimulated CD4+ T cells sorted from spleen or lymph node cells, taken before intestinal transplant. The receptor set was obtained from a human donor who received an intestinal transplant.

The chain carries TRBV5-4 and TRBJ2-1, with 9 bases identical to TRBD2. This CDR3 comprises 15 residues. Germline V gene lookup returns CDR1 SGHNT and CDR2 YYREEE (reference sequence). After removal of 4 bases from V and 1 base from J, the junction contained 3 bases not matched to a gene. The CDR3 sequence: CASSQSGGSYNEQFF. The CDR3 nucleotides read TGTGCCAGCAGCCAGAGCGGGGGGTCCTACAATGAGCAGTTCTTC.

The rearrangement joins TRBV2 to TRBJ2-5; 8 bases are shared with TRBD1. The CDR3 sequence is 16 residues long. Germline CDR1 is SNHLY and CDR2 is FYNNEI. V lost 1 base to trimming and J lost 5 bases; unmatched junction nucleotides: 9. The DNA of the CDR3 is TGTGCCAGCAGTGAAGTAGTGGCAGGGGGCGGGGAGACCCAGTACTTC. As protein: CASSEVVAGGGETQYF.

This rearrangement joins TRBV28 to TRBJ1-5, with a weak D call TRBD1 (6 bases). CDR3 length: 12 amino acids. Germline CDR1 and CDR2: MDHEN and SYDVKM. The V gene lost 10 bases and the J gene lost 2 bases, with 9 bases spanning the gap. Written as DNA, the CDR3 is TGTGCCACTAACAGGGGCAATCAGCCCCAGCATTTT. It is translated as CATNRGNQPQHF.

The rearrangement uses TRBV27 and TRBJ2-7; 7 bases line up with TRBD1. Germline trimming cut 1 base from V and 2 bases from J; bases unmatched to any gene: 5. The CDR3 runs to 15 residues. Looked up from germline, CDR1 is MNHEY and CDR2 is SMNVEV (reference sequence). CDR3 nucleotides: TGTGCCAGCAGTTTATTTGGGACAGCCCCCTACGAGCAGTACTTC. Translating it yields CASSLFGTAPYEQYF.

The rearrangement links TRBV11-1 to TRBJ2-3; weak D call: TRBD2 (6 bases). The germline CDR1 and CDR2 sequences are SGHAT and FQDESV (reference sequence). V lost 3 bases to trimming and J lost 6 bases, with 13 bases between them. The CDR3 length is 14 residues. For the CDR3, the DNA is TGTGCCAGCAGCTTGCGGGATCGGGTTGATACGCAGTATTTT. Its translation: CASSLRDRVDTQYF.

The rearrangement uses TRBV27 and TRBJ2-3, with 14 bases identical to TRBD2. From germline, CDR1 is MNHEY and CDR2 SMNVEV (reference sequence). This CDR3 has 16 residues. With V trimmed by 5 bases and J by 5 bases, 6 bases remained unmatched. CDR3 protein: CASSRGGLAGVDTQYF. CDR3 bases: TGTGCCAGCAGTCGTGGGGGACTAGCGGGGGTAGATACGCAGTATTTT.

The chain couples TRBV28 to TRBJ2-1; no definite D call. Looked up from germline, CDR1 is MDHEN and CDR2 is SYDVKM. V was shortened by 3 bases and J by 6 bases, with 18 bases between the two germline ends. There are 16 residues in the CDR3. The CDR3 coding sequence is TGTGCCAGCAGTTTCCCCACTTCTTTAGGCGGCAATGAGCAGTTCTTC. Translation: CASSFPTSLGGNEQFF.